The next 13 T cell receptor beta chains were all read from a single sample in a study of human T cells and chemical hapten exposure. Time point indicated: pre-sensitization, week 0. Treatment: therapeutic diphenylcyclopropenone sensitization with weekly scalp DPC. TCRdb independently ran MiXCR on the RACE reads; one entry per CDR3 protein. The sample consists of 95,000 to 150,000 distinct CDR3 sequences, 13% of them appearing once. The sample consisted of whole blood, taken in connection with sensitization to the hapten diphenylcyclopropenone (DPC). The source is a woman aged 18-35 years with alopecia areata. Some clones in this sample may be carry-over from other donors' samples.

This clonotype has at least ten counts. This chain connects TRBV6-5 to TRBJ2-1; 7 bases map to TRBD1. Germline-derived CDR1 and CDR2 are MNHEY and SVGAGI. J lost 6 bases, V lost 4 bases, and 9 bases had no gene match. The CDR3 contains 15 residues. The CDR3 loop reads CASSFRQGLINEQFF. CDR3 sequence (DNA): TGTGCCAGCAGTTTCCGACAGGGCCTAATCAATGAGCAGTTCTTC.

There are a few counts of this clonotype. J is TRBJ1-4 and V is TRBV5-1, with D unclear. V shed 4 bases and J shed 5 bases, with 18 bases lying between them. The V gene's germline CDR1 is SGHRS and CDR2 YFSETQ. The CDR3 is 16 residues long. The CDR3 region is CASSQSPEGGNEKLFF. The CDR3 DNA reads as TGCGCCAGCAGCCAAAGCCCCGAGGGAGGGAATGAAAAACTGTTTTTT.

This clonotype has a count of ten or more. This chain connects TRBV19 to TRBJ1-5; D gene ambiguous. CDR3 length: 15 amino acids. Germline CDR1 LNHDA, CDR2 SQIVND (reference sequence). Between the trimmed V and J ends, which lost 1 base and 1 base, there was a span of 8 bases. This CDR3 is CASSIGATSNQPQHF. In DNA form, the CDR3 reads TGTGCCAGTAGTATAGGGGCAACCAGCAATCAGCCCCAGCATTTT.

This clonotype was counted a few times. The gene calls are TRBV14 and TRBJ1-5; D is uncertain. In germline, CDR1 is SGHDN, CDR2 FVKESK. V lost 6 bases and J 5 bases, leaving 23 bases between the germline ends. This CDR3 has 17 amino acids. The CDR3 protein is CASRNLREPLPDQPQHF. DNA for the CDR3: TGTGCCAGCAGGAACCTCCGGGAGCCCTTACCTGATCAGCCCCAGCATTTT.

At least ten counts were recorded for this clonotype. V gene TRBV6-2 or TRBV6-3 combines with J gene TRBJ1-5; D unresolved. The CDR3 sequence is 15 residues long. CDR1 and CDR2 from the germline V gene are MNHEY and SVGEGT. The V end lost 4 bases, the J end lost 4 bases, and 14 bases lay between the germline ends. The CDR3: CASSLPPRANQPQHF. The CDR3 region has the DNA TGTGCCAGCAGTTTGCCCCCGCGGGCAAATCAGCCCCAGCATTTT.

The chain employs TRBV6-2 or TRBV6-3 and TRBJ1-2; D is undetermined. CDR3 length: 11 amino acids. V was shortened by 7 bases and J by 13 bases, with 16 bases between the two germline ends. The germline V gene has CDR1 MNHEY and CDR2 SVGEGT. In DNA, the CDR3 is TGTGCCAGCAAAGAACGGACCGAATGCACCTTC. This gives the protein CASKERTECTF.

The chain combines TRBV20-1 with TRBJ2-3; D gene uncertain. CDR1 is DFQATT, CDR2 SNEGSKA, per germline (reference sequence). The CDR3 length is 12 residues. The V end lost 1 base, the J end lost 2 bases, and 4 bases lay between the germline ends. The CDR3 loop reads CSARGPTDTQYF. CDR3 bases: TGCAGTGCTAGAGGTCCCACAGATACGCAGTATTTT.

The chain links TRBV9 to TRBJ1-5, with a tentative D call TRBD1 (6 bases). Germline V gene data show CDR1 as SGDLS and CDR2 as YYNGEE. Trimming pared 3 bases from V and 2 bases from J, leaving 9 bases between. The CDR3 covers 14 residues. In DNA, the CDR3 is TGTGCCAGCAGCGGACAGGAGGGCAATCAGCCCCAGCATTTT. This encodes CASSGQEGNQPQHF.

This clonotype has at least ten counts. The gene calls are TRBV3-1 and TRBJ1-1, with 8 bases fitting TRBD1. This CDR3 has 16 residues. The V segment lost 0 bases and the J segment 4 bases; nucleotides outside the gene matches: 7. CDR1 and CDR2 from the germline V gene are LGHDT and YNNKEL (reference sequence). The CDR3 spells CASSQEATGGITEAFF. The CDR3 bases are TGTGCCAGCAGCCAAGAGGCAACAGGGGGTATCACTGAAGCTTTCTTT.

The genes are TRBV5-6 and TRBJ2-1; possibly TRBD2 for D (6 bases). The CDR3 runs to 15 residues. Per germline, CDR1 SGHDT and CDR2 YYEEEE. The V gene lost 0 bases and the J gene lost 7 bases, with 14 bases spanning the gap. CDR3 residues: CASSLVGAGGNEQFF. CDR3 nucleotides: TGTGCCAGCAGCTTGGTAGGGGCAGGAGGGAATGAGCAGTTCTTC.

Ten or more counts support this clonotype. The chain joins TRBV18 to TRBJ1-1; D not resolved. Per the germline V gene, CDR1 is KGHSH and CDR2 is LQKENI. V lost 3 bases and J lost 5, with 7 bases in between. The CDR3 covers 12 residues. CDR3 DNA sequence: TGTGCCAGCTCACCTAGGGCGACTGAAGCTTTCTTT. This encodes CASSPRATEAFF.

A few counts support this clonotype. The CDR3 nucleotides are TGCAGCGCGCAACCCGGAACAGGACAGGGAGGAAACATTCAGTACTTC. Protein: CSAQPGTGQGGNIQYF. V is TRBV29-1 and J is TRBJ2-4, with 8 nucleotides matching TRBD1. Per the germline V gene, CDR1 is SQVTM and CDR2 is ANQGSEA. With V trimmed by 7 bases and J by 6 bases, 17 bases remained unmatched. The CDR3 runs 16 residues.

The CDR3 sequence: CASSSLSSTDTQYF. In DNA, the CDR3 is TGTGCCAGCAGCTCGCTTAGCAGCACAGATACGCAGTATTTT. This rearrangement joins TRBV11-2 to TRBJ2-3, with D unclear. Trimming left V 4 bases short and J 0 bases short, with 8 bases between. The CDR3 is 14 residues long. Germline CDR1 SGHAT, CDR2 FQNNGV.